This TCR beta chain was obtained from a study of blood T cells in healthy people across ages. A second PCR, run for about 7 to 11 cycles, used a sample-barcoded 5' primer plus a J-beta primer mix. A template-switch adaptor containing 12 random nucleotides labeled each cDNA molecule. Via MiXCR, TCRdb re-called the 5' RACE reads, giving one row per CDR3 protein. The sample holds about 780,000 distinct CDR3 sequences, approximately 67% seen once. Turning to this clonotype: One end of the junction varies from germline; a read error may be responsible.

CDR3 length: 12 residues. Germline loops: CDR1 SQVTM, CDR2 ANQGSEA. This chain connects TRBV29-1 to TRBJ2-3; either TRBD1 or TRBD2 may supply D (5 bases each). Sequencing was done on a sample of blood. This TCR was sampled from a man aged 25-45 years in good health. The CDR3 DNA reads TGCAGCGCCGGGACCAACACAGATACGCGGTATTTT. Translating gives CSAGTNTDTRYF.